This entry lists 32 T cell receptor beta chains sequenced from one sample in a study of shared clonotypes between healthy human individuals (dated by TCRdb to between 2020 and 2021). Libraries were built with the immunoSEQ multiplex PCR assay. TCRdb obtained this table from immuneACCESS and retained in-frame rearrangements with V and J assigned. These tables miss some clones; where compared with another copy, unresolved V genes account for less than half of the shortfall, and the remainder is unexplained. For this sample the table gives around 2.1 million clones, of which almost 96% were detected only once. Clones ranked in the top ten supply about 0.13% of the sample. The sequencing input was naive CD4+ T cells sorted from blood. Read against the paper, the sample's cell subset or site label means: CD45RA+ positively selected. The origin of the receptors is a young man in good health.

The chain combines TRBV7-5 with TRBJ2-1; TRBD2, the table's D call, lacks a check against the DNA. TRBV7-5 is a documented pseudogene. The CDR3 is made up of 16 amino acids. The CDR3 sequence is CASSGGLAGGHNEQFF. The CDR3, as DNA: TGTGCCTCTTCCGGCGGACTAGCGGGGGGACACAATGAGCAGTTCTTC.

A note on this clone: This sample also contains other DNA sequences that code for the same CDR3. This CDR3 is CASSQEGGGNNQPQHF. As DNA, the CDR3 is TGCGCCAGCAGCCAAGAAGGGGGAGGGAACAATCAGCCCCAGCATTTT. The chain links TRBV4-1 to TRBJ1-5; D perhaps matches TRBD1 (6 bases). The germline V gene encodes CDR1 MGHRA and CDR2 YSYEKL. This CDR3 has 16 residues. V lost 0 bases, J lost 3 bases, and 12 bases lay in between.

This clone was seen just once. Within the sample, other DNA sequences also encode this same CDR3. This chain joins TRBV18 and TRBJ2-2; D is undetermined. V was shortened by 3 bases and J by 0 bases, with 5 bases between the two germline ends. This CDR3 comprises 14 residues. Germline V gene data show CDR1 as KGHSH and CDR2 as LQKENI. CDR3 DNA sequence: TGTGCCAGCTCACCCAGCTCGAACACCGGGGAGCTGTTTTTT. It codes for CASSPSSNTGELFF.

Turning to this clone: This sample also contains other DNA sequences that code for the same CDR3. This sequence joins TRBV9 and TRBJ2-2; D gene unclear. Trimming shortened V by 2 bases and J by 2 bases, and 7 bases separated the two germline ends. The CDR3 has 14 residues. The germline V gene encodes CDR1 SGDLS and CDR2 YYNGEE. The CDR3 DNA sequence: TGTGCCAGCAGCGTCTCAGTAAACACCGGGGAGCTGTTTTTT. This encodes CASSVSVNTGELFF.

This clone has only one observation. V usage is TRBV5-4 and J usage is TRBJ2-6; TRBD2 might be the D (6 bases). The ends were cut back, 6 bases at V and 1 base at J, with 20 bases in the middle. This CDR3 comprises 18 residues. Germline loops: CDR1 SGHNT, CDR2 YYREEE (reference sequence). In DNA, the CDR3 is TGTGCCAGCACCGACAAAAGGAGGGGATCATCTGGGGCCAACGTCCTGACTTTC. Protein: CASTDKRRGSSGANVLTF. Using reference TRBV5-4 and TRBJ2-6 for the parts outside the CDR3, the full variable domain is ETGVTQSPTHLIKTRGQQVTLRCSSQSGHNTVSWYQQALGQGPQFIFQYYREEENGRGNFPPRFSGLQFPNYSSELNVNALELDDSALYLCASTDKRRGSSGANVLTFGAGSRLTVL.

This clone turned up a few times. The gene calls are TRBV13 and TRBJ2-2; weak D call: TRBD1 (6 bases). The germline gives CDR1 PRHDT, CDR2 FYEKMQ (reference sequence). The CDR3 has 16 amino acids. V was clipped by 6 bases and J by 2 bases, with 16 bases between them. In DNA form, the CDR3 reads TGTGCCAGCAGTCGCACAGGGTTGAGAAACACCGGGGAGCTGTTTTTT. Amino acids: CASSRTGLRNTGELFF.

This rearrangement joins TRBV2 to TRBJ2-5, with D perhaps matching TRBD2 (6 bases). CDR3 length: 14 residues. Germline loops: CDR1 SNHLY, CDR2 FYNNEI. V lost 6 bases and J 2 bases, leaving 13 bases between the germline ends. The CDR3 here is CASRHSGTQETQYF. The CDR3 coding sequence is TGTGCCAGCAGACATTCCGGGACTCAAGAGACCCAGTACTTC.

In its sample, this clone was seen once. Additional DNA sequences in this sample encode the identical CDR3. The rearrangement uses TRBV6-5 and TRBJ1-1; D is ambiguous. V gave up 6 bases and J gave up 1 base, with 9 bases separating them. The CDR3 is 13 amino acids. From germline, CDR1 is MNHEY and CDR2 SVGAGI. The CDR3 nucleotides read TGTGCCAGCAGACGCACAAGGAACACTGAAGCTTTCTTT. Encoded protein: CASRRTRNTEAFF.

The chain couples TRBV4-1 to TRBJ2-4; 7 bases align to TRBD1. The V gene end was trimmed by 2 bases and the J gene end by 5 bases; junction bases not matched to a gene: 12. The length of the CDR3 is 17 residues. The germline CDR1 and CDR2 sequences are MGHRA and YSYEKL. CDR3 bases: TGCGCCAGCAGCCAACCTACGAGGGGGCGATGGGAAAACATTCAGTACTTC. Translating gives CASSQPTRGRWENIQYF.

The chain carries TRBV10-3 and TRBJ2-2; weak D call: TRBD2 (5 bases). This CDR3 has 13 amino acids. The V gene's germline CDR1 is ENHRY and CDR2 SYGVKD. With 7 bases removed from V and 5 bases from J, the gap between germline ends came to 11 bases. CDR3 nucleotides: TGTGCCATCACCAAGCCGGGGACCGGGGAGCTGTTTTTT. Its protein product is CAITKPGTGELFF.

This chain connects TRBV4-2 to TRBJ1-2, with D perhaps matching TRBD1 (6 bases). In germline, CDR1 is LGHNA, CDR2 YNFKEQ. With 0 bases removed from V and 7 bases from J, the gap between germline ends came to 15 bases. CDR3 length: 15 amino acids. The chain's CDR3 is CASSQDFQQGSGYTF. The CDR3 DNA is TGTGCCAGCAGCCAAGATTTCCAACAGGGTAGTGGCTACACCTTC.

The table lists this clone with a count of one. The rearrangement joins TRBV6-6 to TRBJ2-5, with D perhaps being TRBD1 or TRBD2 (6 bases each). The CDR3 runs to 14 residues. The ends were cut back, 6 bases at V and 4 bases at J, with 15 bases in the middle. Germline CDR1 and CDR2: MNHNY and SVGAGI (reference sequence). DNA of the CDR3: TGTGCCAGCAGCGGACCGGGGGCTGGAGAGACCCAGTACTTC. Protein: CASSGPGAGETQYF.

The V call is TRBV5-1, the J call TRBJ2-1; possibly TRBD2 for D (7 bases). This CDR3 comprises 16 residues. V was pared by 1 base and J by 7 bases, with 18 bases between. Looked up from germline, CDR1 is SGHRS and CDR2 is YFSETQ. The DNA of the CDR3 is TGCGCCAGCAGCTTGCCGGGCGGGGGCTCTGGGAATGAGCAGTTCTTC. Its translation: CASSLPGGGSGNEQFF.

The genes are TRBV7-8 and TRBJ1-1, with D hard to call. The V end lost 1 base, the J end lost 2 bases, and 14 bases lay between the germline ends. Germline V gene lookup returns CDR1 SGHVS and CDR2 FQNEAQ. The length of the CDR3 is 16 residues. CDR3 coding DNA: TGTGCCAGCAGCTTAGGGTCAGAGGGAATAAACACTGAAGCTTTCTTT. Translation gives CASSLGSEGINTEAFF.

V is TRBV6-5 and J is TRBJ2-5, with D maybe TRBD2 (5 bases). V was shortened by 6 bases and J by 2 bases, with 10 bases between the two germline ends. CDR3 length: 13 amino acids. Per the germline V gene, CDR1 is MNHEY and CDR2 is SVGAGI. CDR3 protein: CASSWRLQETQYF. CDR3 nucleotide sequence: TGTGCCAGCAGCTGGAGGTTACAAGAGACCCAGTACTTC.

The chain is built from TRBV18 and TRBJ2-5; the D gene could be TRBD1 or TRBD2 (5 bases each). The CDR3 has 14 amino acids. Between the trimmed V and J ends, which lost 5 bases and 5 bases, there was a span of 15 bases. From germline, CDR1 is KGHSH and CDR2 LQKENI. For the CDR3, the DNA is TGTGCCAGCTCATCGGGGCCAGTCATCGAGACCCAGTACTTC. Translation: CASSSGPVIETQYF.

The V gene is TRBV5-1, the J gene TRBJ1-3, with TRBD1 matching 7 bases. The germline V gene encodes CDR1 SGHRS and CDR2 YFSETQ. The CDR3 is 14 residues long. With V trimmed by 3 bases and J by 7 bases, 7 bases remained unmatched. In DNA, the CDR3 is TGCGCCAGCAGCTCGGCCGACAGGGTCAACACCATATATTTT. This encodes CASSSADRVNTIYF.

As concerns this clone: The junction and the germline gene differ at one end; a read error may be behind it. The rearrangement links TRBV7-7 to TRBJ2-5, with D perhaps being TRBD1 or TRBD2 (6 bases each). Germline CDR1 and CDR2: SSHAT and FNYEAQ (reference sequence). CDR3 length equals 15 residues. Here the CDR3 DNA reads TGTGCTAGCAGCTCCCTCGGGGGCGGAGGGGAGACCCAGTACTTC. Protein product: CASSSLGGGGETQYF.

For this clone: This CDR3 is also generated by other DNA sequences in the sample. The rearrangement uses TRBV7-8 and TRBJ2-7, with TRBD1 identical over 11 bases. Germline V gene sequence: CDR1 SGHVS, CDR2 FQNEAQ. J gave up 4 bases and V 4 bases, and 3 bases lay outside the gene matches. The CDR3 extends over 14 amino acids. The CDR3 region is CASSSGTGGYEQYF. The DNA for the CDR3 is TGTGCCAGCAGCTCCGGGACAGGGGGGTACGAGCAGTACTTC.

This clone has just one count. The rearrangement links TRBV2 to TRBJ1-5; tentatively, D is TRBD1 (5 bases). The CDR3 totals 15 residues. The germline gives CDR1 SNHLY, CDR2 FYNNEI. V was trimmed by 1 base and J by 6 bases, leaving 13 bases between them. The CDR3 sequence: CASSEDGDRSQPQHF. CDR3 sequence (DNA): TGTGCCAGCAGTGAAGATGGGGACCGTTCTCAGCCCCAGCATTTT.

This clone was counted once. The rearrangement joins TRBV5-8 to TRBJ1-5; 9 bases align to TRBD1. Germline V gives CDR1 SGHTS, CDR2 YDEGEE. After removal of 4 bases from V and 6 bases from J, the junction contained 11 bases not matched to a gene. CDR3 length: 16 residues. DNA of the CDR3: TGTGCCAGCAGCCCCTGGACAGGGGAGCATCGTCAGCCCCAGCATTTT. Its translation is CASSPWTGEHRQPQHF.

The chain recombines TRBV5-1 with TRBJ2-5; TRBD1 might be the D (6 bases). Germline V gives CDR1 SGHRS, CDR2 YFSETQ. Trimming pared 4 bases from V and 1 base from J, leaving 17 bases between. The CDR3 sequence is 16 residues long. In nucleotides, the CDR3 is TGCGCCAGCAGCGGGGGACCTACAGGGTTCCAAGAGACCCAGTACTTC. Amino acids: CASSGGPTGFQETQYF.

In regard to this clone: Additional DNA sequences in this sample encode the identical CDR3. The genes are TRBV28 and TRBJ2-2, with 8 nucleotides matching TRBD1. Germline V gives CDR1 MDHEN, CDR2 SYDVKM. Unmatched junction bases numbered 3, after V lost 6 bases and J lost 0 bases. The CDR3 covers 15 residues. The CDR3 DNA reads TGTGCCAGCAGATCAGGGGGCGCGAACACCGGGGAGCTGTTTTTT. It is translated as CASRSGGANTGELFF.

The genes are TRBV28 and TRBJ1-2; D possibly corresponds to TRBD1 (5 bases). Trimming took 2 bases from V and 8 from J, leaving 9 bases between them. The germline CDR1 and CDR2 sequences are MDHEN and SYDVKM. CDR3 length equals 12 residues. Written as DNA, the CDR3 is TGTGCCAGCAGTTTAAGGGGCGAGGGCTACACCTTC. Amino acid sequence: CASSLRGEGYTF.

V gene TRBV18 combines with J gene TRBJ1-5; D might be TRBD1 (5 bases). Germline CDR1 and CDR2: KGHSH and LQKENI. The CDR3 totals 14 residues. The ends were cut back, 1 base at V and 6 bases at J, with 10 bases in the middle. The CDR3 loop is CASSPQEGSQPQHF. The CDR3 coding sequence is TGTGCCAGCTCACCACAAGAGGGGAGTCAGCCCCAGCATTTT.

The chain employs TRBV19 and TRBJ2-7; D not resolved. V lost 0 bases to trimming and J lost 3 bases, with 6 bases between them. Germline values: CDR1 LNHDA, CDR2 SQIVND (reference sequence). The CDR3 spans 13 residues. This CDR3 reads CASSIEVYYEQYF. The CDR3 nucleotides are TGTGCCAGTAGTATAGAGGTCTACTACGAGCAGTACTTC.

V usage is TRBV4-2 and J usage is TRBJ2-7; D call uncertain. The CDR3 spans 15 residues. Germline values: CDR1 LGHNA, CDR2 YNFKEQ. Trimming removed 0 bases at V and 2 bases at J, with 11 bases between. The CDR3 sequence: CASSQDTSFPYEQYF. In nucleotides, the CDR3 is TGTGCCAGCAGCCAAGATACCAGCTTCCCCTACGAGCAGTACTTC.

The chain carries TRBV5-1 and TRBJ2-7, with 10 bases that match TRBD2. Germline V CDR1 and CDR2: SGHRS, YFSETQ. V shed 7 bases and J 5 bases; nucleotides not matched to a gene: 12. This CDR3 has 15 residues. The CDR3 sequence: CASRPAPSGSHEQYF. CDR3 nucleotides: TGCGCCAGCCGCCCAGCGCCTAGCGGGAGTCACGAGCAGTACTTC. The complete variable domain, with remaining parts taken from reference TRBV5-1 and TRBJ2-7, reads KAGVTQTPRYLIKTRGQQVTLSCSPISGHRSVSWYQQTPGQGLQFLFEYFSETQRNKGNFPGRFSGRQFSNSRSEMNVSTLELGDSALYLCASRPAPSGSHEQYFGPGTRLTVT.

CDR3 sequence: CASSSNLNTEAFF. The DNA of the CDR3 is TGTGCCAGCAGTTCGAACTTGAACACTGAAGCTTTCTTT. The genes are TRBV11-2 and TRBJ1-1, with D unresolved. This CDR3 has 13 residues. The germline V gene has CDR1 SGHAT and CDR2 FQNNGV. Trimming cost V 6 bases and J 0 bases, with 8 bases left between them.

The chain carries TRBV7-2 and TRBJ2-7, with D perhaps assigned TRBD1 or TRBD2 (5 bases each). The CDR3 is made up of 18 amino acids. Germline CDR1 and CDR2: SGHTA and FQGNSA. Between the trimmed V and J ends, which lost 0 bases and 3 bases, there was a span of 21 bases. CDR3 residues: CASSLARARTRDVYEQYF. CDR3 nucleotide sequence: TGTGCCAGCAGCTTAGCCCGGGCGAGGACCCGGGACGTCTACGAGCAGTACTTC.

In DNA form, the CDR3 reads TGTGCCAGCAGTTTTATAGCGGGGGGGCCTGGAGATACGCAGTATTTT. Translated, it gives CASSFIAGGPGDTQYF. V is TRBV4-2 and J is TRBJ2-3; TRBD2 matches at 11 bases. From germline, CDR1 is LGHNA and CDR2 YNFKEQ. J gave up 5 bases and V 6 bases, and 10 bases lay outside the gene matches. The CDR3 length is 16 residues.

The chain has TRBV11-2 and TRBJ2-1; TRBD2 agrees at 10 bases. V lost 4 bases to trimming and J lost 6 bases; unmatched junction nucleotides: 3. In germline, CDR1 is SGHAT, CDR2 FQNNGV. This CDR3 region has 14 residues. This CDR3 reads CASSSSGGANEQFF. The CDR3 DNA follows: TGTGCCAGCAGCTCTAGCGGGGGAGCCAATGAGCAGTTCTTC.